The 8 T cell receptor beta chains below come from one sample, sequenced in a study of cytomegalovirus exposure and HLA in healthy donors. The assay was immunoSEQ multiplex PCR, and TCRdb's table has in-frame clones only and misses some. The sample consists of more than 110,000 clones, 94% of them appearing once. The sample consisted of PBMCs. Source of these receptors: a man younger than 35 in good health and CMV-seropositive.

The V gene is TRBV28, the J gene TRBJ1-6; D is possibly TRBD1 (6 bases). The CDR3 consists of 15 residues. V dropped 6 bases and J dropped 0 bases, with 9 bases sitting between them. CDR1 MDHEN and CDR2 SYDVKM come from the germline V gene. The CDR3 DNA follows: TGTGCCAGCAGCGAGGGGGACTCCTATAATTCACCCCTCCACTTT. Encoded protein: CASSEGDSYNSPLHF.

The V and J genes are TRBV21-1 and TRBJ2-1; the table's D call, TRBD2, has no DNA check behind it. TRBV21-1 represents a pseudogene. There are 13 residues in the CDR3. The CDR3 loop reads CAIPTHTYNEQFF. In DNA form, the CDR3 reads TGTGCCATCCCGACTCACACATACAATGAGCAGTTCTTC.

CDR3 DNA sequence: TGCGCCAGCAGCCTGGTGGGACTAGCTGGAACCGGGGAGCTGTTTTTT. Translating gives CASSLVGLAGTGELFF. The rearrangement links TRBV5-1 to TRBJ2-2; 9 nucleotides line up with TRBD2. The CDR3 loop spans 16 amino acids. V dropped 4 bases and J dropped 5; count of bases not matched to a gene: 9. Germline values: CDR1 SGHRS, CDR2 YFSETQ.

The genes are TRBV27 and TRBJ1-1; 12 positions match TRBD1. From germline, CDR1 is MNHEY and CDR2 SMNVEV (reference sequence). The CDR3 contains 17 residues. With V trimmed by 4 bases and J by 3 bases, 9 bases remained unmatched. CDR3: CASSYRDRGLGDTEAFF. The CDR3 nucleotides read TGTGCCAGCAGTTATAGGGACAGGGGGCTAGGTGACACTGAAGCTTTCTTT.

The chain combines TRBV5-6 with TRBJ1-2; no firm D call. The CDR3 extends over 14 amino acids. The germline CDR1 and CDR2 sequences are SGHDT and YYEEEE. Deletions cut 0 bases from V and 4 bases from J, with 10 bases between. The CDR3 reads CASSLAGVGYGYTF. CDR3 DNA: TGTGCCAGCAGCTTGGCCGGGGTCGGCTATGGCTACACCTTC.

J is TRBJ2-7 and V is TRBV5-1, with 10 bases that match TRBD2. There are 14 residues in the CDR3. V shed 4 bases, J shed 3 bases, and the junction held 4 bases outside the gene matches. Germline CDR1 is SGHRS and CDR2 is YFSETQ. As DNA, the CDR3 is TGCGCCAGCAGCCCGGGACTAGCGAACTACGAGCAGTACTTC. Encoded protein: CASSPGLANYEQYF.

The chain couples TRBV19 to TRBJ1-5; 10 nucleotides align to TRBD1. V trimming: 4 bases; J trimming: 6 bases; junction bases outside the gene matches: 6. Germline CDR1 reads LNHDA; CDR2 reads SQIVND (reference sequence). The CDR3 is made up of 15 amino acids. In DNA, the CDR3 is TGTGCCAGTAGTAGGCGGACAGGGGGTTCTCAGCCCCAGCATTTT. Its protein product is CASSRRTGGSQPQHF.

The chain employs TRBV5-1 and TRBJ1-3; TRBD1 aligns across 8 bases. Germline V gene data show CDR1 as SGHRS and CDR2 as YFSETQ. The junction had 6 bases not matched to a gene; V was cut back by 4 bases and J by 3 bases. The CDR3 extends over 15 amino acids. This CDR3 is CASSPWTGSGNTIYF. For the CDR3, the DNA is TGCGCCAGCAGCCCATGGACAGGGAGTGGAAACACCATATATTTT.